This record concerns one T cell receptor (beta chain) sequence. Antigen specificity is unknown. V was pared by 0 bases and J by 5 bases, with 10 bases between. CDR1 and CDR2 (germline): SGHTA, FQGNSA. The CDR3 has 14 amino acids. The data were taken from a study of siplizumab effects on memory and regulatory T cells. Regarding the study as a whole: On average, about 70% of mappable alloreactive CD4+ clones were Treg-derived under siplizumab, against about 30% in controls.

Only in-frame clones appear in the TCRdb table, and some are missing; sequencing was by immunoSEQ multiplex PCR. The sample holds about 82,000 clones; over 80% are singletons and the top ten take less than 2%. The TCR comes from a human donor in good health. The sample was Tregs sorted from blood. V gene TRBV7-2 combines with J gene TRBJ1-1; D may be TRBD1 (5 bases). The DNA of the CDR3 is TGTGCCAGCAGCTTAGCTGGGGGAACAACTGAAGCTTTCTTT. It translates to CASSLAGGTTEAFF.